These T cell receptor beta chains were read from a single sample in a study of OX40 agonist ivuxolimab in advanced cancers. The method was immunoSEQ multiplex PCR; TCRdb's version includes in-frame clones alone and lacks a portion of them. The sample lists tens of thousands of clones; about four fifths were seen once. Here the sequenced sample was CD4+ or CD8+ T cells sorted from blood, taken in a trial of the OX40 agonist ivuxolimab. These receptors were obtained from an adult with an advanced solid tumor such as melanoma, head and neck, liver or kidney cancer. The CDR3 runs from the conserved cysteine through the conserved F or W. The D gene is left open where the match is weak. Some rows mark clone size as missing; the rest say once, few, many or name a class of expanded clone.

clone_size	v_call	j_call	d_call	cdr3_nt	cdr3_aa
.	TRBV6-5	TRBJ2-1	.	TGTGCCAGCAGATGGAACAATGAGCAGTTCTTC	CASRWNNEQFF
.	TRBV7-8	TRBJ2-7	.	TGTGCCAGCAGCTTAGGATCGGACGAGCAGTACTTC	CASSLGSDEQYF
.	TRBV13	TRBJ1-3	.	TGTGCCAGCAGCCCCCGACTCAGCTCTGGAAACACCATATATTTT	CASSPRLSSGNTIYF
.	TRBV7-3	TRBJ2-2	TRBD1	TGTGCCAGCAGCTTAAAACCCTACTCGGGACAGGGTTACACCGGGGAGCTGTTTTTT	CASSLKPYSGQGYTGELFF
.	TRBV28	TRBJ2-2	.	TGTGCCAGCAGTTTTTACATAAACACCGGGGAGCTGTTTTTT	CASSFYINTGELFF
.	TRBV15	TRBJ2-5	TRBD2	TGTGCCACCAGCAGAGATTTAGCGGGAGTTGTTCAAGAGACCCAGTACTTC	CATSRDLAGVVQETQYF
.	TRBV9	TRBJ2-1	.	TGTGCCAGCAGCGCTCCCCGGGGGAAGGTCGCGCGTGAGCAGTTCTTC	CASSAPRGKVAREQFF
.	TRBV9	TRBJ2-1	.	TGTGCCAGCAGCCCCCGGGGAGGGGGATTAGATGAGCAGTTCTTC	CASSPRGGGLDEQFF
.	TRBV2	TRBJ2-7	TRBD2	TGTGCCAGCATGGGGACTAGCGGGCCTTACTACGAGCAGTACTTC	CASMGTSGPYYEQYF
.	TRBV6-1	TRBJ2-3	TRBD2	TGTGCCAGCAGTCCCAGACTAGCGGGGCCAGATACGCAGTATTTT	CASSPRLAGPDTQYF
.	TRBV28	TRBJ1-1	TRBD1	TGTGCCAGCAGTTTGGACAGGGGGCCAATGAACACTGAAGCTTTCTTT	CASSLDRGPMNTEAFF
.	TRBV7-9	TRBJ2-7	.	TGTGCCAGCAGCCCTGGGACTCTCCGTCCTACGCAGCAGTACTTC	CASSPGTLRPTQQYF
.	TRBV5-1	TRBJ2-7	.	TGCGCCAGCAGCTTGGGCACCGCCGACGAGCAGTACTTC	CASSLGTADEQYF
.	TRBV19	TRBJ2-1	.	TGTGCCAGTAGTATCGACGGATACAATGAGCAGTTCTTC	CASSIDGYNEQFF
.	TRBV5-1	TRBJ2-7	TRBD1	TGCGCCAGCAGCTTGGCTGGACAGGGTCTACCTTACGGTTCCTACGAGCAGTACTTC	CASSLAGQGLPYGSYEQYF
once	TRBV9	TRBJ2-5	.	TGTGCCAGCAGCGGTAGAGAGGGTATGGTAGAGACCCAGTACTTC	CASSGREGMVETQYF
.	TRBV9	TRBJ2-5	TRBD1	TGTGCCAGCAGCGACAACCTCCAGGGGGACGAAGAGACCCAGTACTTC	CASSDNLQGDEETQYF
.	TRBV4-1	TRBJ1-1	TRBD1	TGCGCCAGCAGCCAAGGACAGGGGGTTGAAGCTTTCTTT	CASSQGQGVEAFF
.	TRBV28	TRBJ2-5	.	TGTGCCAGCAGTTTCACTAAGAGATTGACAGGGAGGACGGAGACCCAGTACTTC	CASSFTKRLTGRTETQYF
.	TRBV6-6	TRBJ2-5	.	TGTGCCAGCAGCAGAGGCAGTTGGGAGACCCAGTACTTC	CASSRGSWETQYF
.	TRBV5-6	TRBJ2-7	.	TGTGCCAGCAGCCCGACGGGGGCCGGGGTAAGCTCCTACGAGCAGTACTTC	CASSPTGAGVSSYEQYF
.	TRBV29-1	TRBJ2-5	TRBD1	TGCAGCGGGGACAGGGGGCTTCAAGGGACCCAGTACTTC	CSGDRGLQGTQYF
.	TRBV4-2	TRBJ2-3	.	TGTGCCAGCAGCCCCGGTGGTCGCCAGCCCGAGGATACGCAGTATTTT	CASSPGGRQPEDTQYF
few	TRBV2	TRBJ1-1	.	TGTGCCAGTCCCGGTGGGGCTTTCACTACTGAAGCTTTCTTT	CASPGGAFTTEAFF
.	TRBV5-3	TRBJ1-4	.	TGTGCCAGAAGCCAACTGACCCAAAAAGCAACTAATGAAAAACTGTTTTTT	CARSQLTQKATNEKLFF
.	TRBV27	TRBJ2-5	.	TGTGCCAGCAGTACCGACCGGGACTCTCAAGAGACCCAGTACTTC	CASSTDRDSQETQYF
.	TRBV6-6	TRBJ2-1	.	TGTGCCAGTAGTGCAAGCTCCTACAATGAGCAGTTCTTC	CASSASSYNEQFF